Below are 16 T cell receptor beta chains sequenced from a single sample in a study of regulatory and conventional T cells in RAG deficiency. Clones were sequenced by immunoSEQ multiplex PCR, and TCRdb holds only the in-frame ones, with some missing. The sample has around 31,000 clones, just under 90% seen once; the top ten hold roughly 5.4%. These data are also associated with another study on regulatory T cells. That publication notes: The primer mix had 52 TRBV and 13 TRBJ primers.

Sequences were obtained from CD8+ T cells sorted from blood. The receptors come from a human donor in good health.

CDR3 bases: TGTGCCACCAGCAGAGATGTGGCGGGAGGGCTGAGTGAGCAGTTCTTC. This codes for CATSRDVAGGLSEQFF. The chain employs TRBV15 and TRBJ2-1, with 9 bases aligning to TRBD2. Germline-derived CDR1 and CDR2 are LNHNV and YYDKDF (reference sequence). CDR3 length equals 16 residues. Unmatched junction bases numbered 9, after V lost 0 bases and J lost 9 bases.

This clone was picked up a small number of times. This chain connects TRBV11-3 to TRBJ2-3; TRBD2 agrees at 14 bases. CDR1 and CDR2 from the germline V gene are SGHNT and YENEEA. After removal of 1 base from V and 5 bases from J, the junction contained 5 bases not matched to a gene. The CDR3 runs 17 residues. As DNA, the CDR3 is TGTGCCAGCAGCTTAGTGACTAGCGGGAGGGGTAGAGATACGCAGTATTTT. It codes for CASSLVTSGRGRDTQYF.

This clone was detected a few times. This chain links TRBV19 with TRBJ2-7, with D perhaps TRBD2 (6 bases). CDR1 is LNHDA, CDR2 SQIVND, per germline (reference sequence). The germline V and J ends were trimmed by 5 bases and 3 bases, with 14 bases remaining between them. The CDR3 length is 14 residues. The CDR3 coding sequence is TGTGCCAGTAGTGGGGGACTGGGGAACTACGAGCAGTACTTC. It codes for CASSGGLGNYEQYF.

The chain combines TRBV9 with TRBJ2-7, with D possibly matching TRBD2 (6 bases). Per the germline V gene, CDR1 is SGDLS and CDR2 is YYNGEE. The CDR3 loop spans 15 amino acids. V was pared by 0 bases and J by 7 bases, with 17 bases between. The DNA for the CDR3 is TGTGCCAGCAGCGTAGGTAATAGCGGAATCTCTGAGCAGTACTTC. Its protein is CASSVGNSGISEQYF.

The DNA of the CDR3 is TGTGCCAGCAGCAAACCGGGACTCCCGAACACCGGGGAGCTGTTTTTT. Amino acid sequence: CASSKPGLPNTGELFF. The V gene is TRBV21-1, the J gene TRBJ2-2; the DNA was not compared with TRBD2, the D call given in the table. TRBV21-1 is a pseudogene segment. This CDR3 has 16 residues.

The CDR3 loop is CASSVEGLAGSASTDTQYF. The DNA of the CDR3 is TGTGCCAGCAGCGTAGAAGGGCTAGCGGGGAGCGCTAGCACAGATACGCAGTATTTT. This chain joins TRBV9 and TRBJ2-3, with TRBD2 identical over 9 bases. Germline lookup yields CDR1 SGDLS and CDR2 YYNGEE. The ends lost 0 bases at V and 0 bases at J; junction bases unmatched: 11. CDR3 length: 19 residues.

DNA for the CDR3: TGTGCCTGGAGTGTAGGAACGGGAGAGACCCAGTACTTC. Its protein product is CAWSVGTGETQYF. The chain carries TRBV30 and TRBJ2-5, with D unresolved. Germline V lookup: CDR1 GTSNPN, CDR2 SVGIG (reference sequence). The ends were cut back, 0 bases at V and 4 bases at J, with 9 bases in the middle. The CDR3 extends over 13 amino acids.

This clone was seen more than once but under ten times. The rearrangement links TRBV21-1 to TRBJ1-2. TRBV21-1 is flagged as a pseudogene. CDR3 size: 10 residues. CDR3 DNA: TGTGCCATACTAGGTTATGGCTACACCTTC. Encoded protein: CAILGYGYTF.

The chain is built from TRBV11-2 and TRBJ1-1; D uncertain. This CDR3 has 13 amino acids. Germline assignment: CDR1 SGHAT and CDR2 FQNNGV. V dropped 0 bases and J dropped 1 base, with 3 bases sitting between them. The CDR3 region has the DNA TGTGCCAGCAGCTTAGATGGGAACACTGAAGCTTTCTTT. Translated, it gives CASSLDGNTEAFF.

This clone came up a few times. This chain joins TRBV6-1 and TRBJ2-7, with 7 nucleotides matching TRBD2. Germline V gene lookup returns CDR1 MNHNS and CDR2 SASEGT. V lost 5 bases to trimming and J lost 4 bases; unmatched junction nucleotides: 8. This CDR3 region has 14 residues. Written as DNA, the CDR3 is TGTGCCAGCAGTTATGCAGCGGGGTGGTACGAGCAGTACTTC. Protein: CASSYAAGWYEQYF.

The chain employs TRBV19 and TRBJ1-1, with D unresolved. The V and J ends lost 3 bases and 0 bases respectively, with 11 bases between them. The CDR3 is made up of 15 amino acids. From germline, CDR1 is LNHDA and CDR2 SQIVND (reference sequence). CDR3 in DNA: TGTGCCAGTAGTATCGGGGTGAGGCTGAACACTGAAGCTTTCTTT. Translating gives CASSIGVRLNTEAFF.

CDR3 sequence (DNA): TGTGCCAGCAGCTTAGCGCGGCAGGGGACCGAGCAGTACTTC. This sequence encodes CASSLARQGTEQYF. The genes are TRBV7-8 and TRBJ2-7; D is perhaps TRBD1 (6 bases). V lost 0 bases, J lost 6 bases, and 12 bases lay in between. The germline CDR1 and CDR2 sequences are SGHVS and FQNEAQ. CDR3 size: 14 residues.

The chain uses TRBV13 and TRBJ2-7; TRBD1 matches 9 bases. CDR1 is PRHDT and CDR2 is FYEKMQ in the germline V gene (reference sequence). This CDR3 contains 15 residues. The V segment lost 0 bases and the J segment 5 bases; nucleotides outside the gene matches: 5. This CDR3 reads CASSLGGQGKNEQYF. In nucleotides, the CDR3 is TGTGCCAGCAGCTTAGGGGGACAGGGTAAGAACGAGCAGTACTTC. Supplemented by reference TRBV13 and TRBJ2-7, the full variable domain reads AAGVIQSPRHLIKEKRETATLKCYPIPRHDTVYWYQQGPGQDPQFLISFYEKMQSDKGSIPDRFSAQQFSDYHSELNMSSLELGDSALYFCASSLGGQGKNEQYFGPGTRLTVT.

V is TRBV6-1 and J is TRBJ2-7; TRBD1 matches at 10 bases. V was pared by 8 bases and J by 0 bases, with 4 bases of the junction left unmatched. CDR3 length: 14 residues. Germline V lookup: CDR1 MNHNS, CDR2 SASEGT. The chain's CDR3 is CASSGQGSSYEQYF. The CDR3 DNA follows: TGTGCCAGCTCGGGACAGGGGAGCTCCTACGAGCAGTACTTC.

The chain uses TRBV7-9 and TRBJ2-2; TRBD1 agrees at 8 bases. V dropped 7 bases and J dropped 5; count of bases not matched to a gene: 18. The germline gives CDR1 SEHNR, CDR2 FQNEAQ (reference sequence). The CDR3 contains 18 residues. The CDR3 region is CASTSGTGRTGGTGELFF. CDR3 DNA: TGTGCCAGCACCTCAGGGACAGGAAGAACAGGGGGGACCGGGGAGCTGTTTTTT.

V is TRBV4-3 and J is TRBJ1-3, with D possibly TRBD1 on 6 matching bases. The CDR3 consists of 15 residues. The germline V and J ends were trimmed by 0 bases and 4 bases, with 10 bases remaining between them. Germline V gives CDR1 LGHNA, CDR2 YSLEER. The CDR3 sequence is CASSQDGRGGNTIYF. The CDR3 region has the DNA TGCGCCAGCAGCCAAGACGGCAGGGGAGGAAACACCATATATTTT.